This entry lists 32 T cell receptor beta chains sequenced from one sample in a study of blood T cells in healthy people across ages. PCR was performed a second time for roughly 7 to 11 cycles using a sample-barcoded 5' primer and a J-beta primer mix. TCRdb recomputed calls from the 5' RACE reads with MiXCR, one row per CDR3 protein. The sample carries about 970,000 distinct CDR3 sequences, 51% recorded once. Sequenced material: blood. The source is a woman in her fifties or sixties in good health.

There are a few counts of this clonotype. The V gene is TRBV7-9, the J gene TRBJ2-7; TRBD2 is a possible D gene (6 bases). This CDR3 contains 16 residues. The germline CDR1 and CDR2 sequences are SEHNR and FQNEAQ (reference sequence). Trimming stripped 1 base from V and 6 bases from J, with 19 bases between. The CDR3 coding sequence is TGTGCCAGCAGCTTAGATAGCTCGGCGGGACTCCTCGAGCAGTACTTC. Residues: CASSLDSSAGLLEQYF.

This CDR3 reads CASSTGGSLNNEQYF. The CDR3 DNA follows: TGCGCCAGCAGCACTGGCGGGAGCCTCAACAATGAGCAGTACTTC. The chain has TRBV4-3 and TRBJ2-1; 7 bases fit TRBD2. TRBJ2-7 matches the DNA end more closely, so the J call is doubtful. CDR3 length: 15 residues. In germline, CDR1 is LGHNA, CDR2 YSLEER.

This clonotype was detected only a few times. The chain joins TRBV4-2 to TRBJ2-3; TRBD2 matches 8 bases. This CDR3 region has 17 residues. Germline lookup yields CDR1 LGHNA and CDR2 YNFKEQ. V lost 0 bases to trimming and J lost 2 bases; unmatched junction nucleotides: 7. CDR3 DNA sequence: TGTGCCAGCAGCCAAGATTTACGCGGGAGGTACACAGATACGCAGTATTTT. Translating it yields CASSQDLRGRYTDTQYF.

This clonotype was seen a handful of times. This chain uses TRBV21-1 with TRBJ2-7. TRBV21-1 is termed a pseudogene. The CDR3 length is 19 residues. Here the CDR3 DNA reads TGTGCCAGCAGCAAAAAAATTGAGTGTCAGATAAGCAAAATCTACGAGCAGTACTTC. Translation gives CASSKKIECQISKIYEQYF.

This clonotype was observed a handful of times. The chain carries TRBV20-1 and TRBJ2-5, with D unclear. Germline CDR1 and CDR2: DFQATT and SNEGSKA (reference sequence). The V end lost 6 bases, the J end lost 11 bases, and 16 bases lay between the germline ends. This CDR3 comprises 11 residues. Here the CDR3 DNA reads TGCAGTGCCTCGCAACGGCCGGAACAGTACTTC. It is translated as CSASQRPEQYF.

The rearrangement joins TRBV20-1 to TRBJ2-7; 9 positions match TRBD1. From germline, CDR1 is DFQATT and CDR2 SNEGSKA (reference sequence). V gave up 3 bases and J gave up 2 bases; unmatched junction bases: 5. The CDR3 has 14 residues. The CDR3 nucleotides read TGCAGTGCTAGGCGGGACAGGGTCCCCTACGAGCAGTACTTC. Translated, it gives CSARRDRVPYEQYF.

V gene TRBV3-1 combines with J gene TRBJ2-2; D unclear. The CDR3 is 14 amino acids. Germline lookup yields CDR1 LGHDT and CDR2 YNNKEL (reference sequence). V was pared by 0 bases and J by 3 bases, with 5 bases between. Here the CDR3 DNA reads TGTGCCAGCAGCCAAGATGGGTACACCGGGGAGCTGTTTTTT. Translation gives CASSQDGYTGELFF. Complete variable domain (other parts from reference TRBV3-1 and TRBJ2-2): DTAVSQTPKYLVTQMGNDKSIKCEQNLGHDTMYWYKQDSKKFLKIMFSYNNKELIINETVPNRFSPKSPDKAHLNLHINSLELGDSAVYFCASSQDGYTGELFFGEGSRLTVL.

This clonotype was seen a handful of times. The chain has TRBV15 and TRBJ2-1; D not resolved. Per the germline V gene, CDR1 is LNHNV and CDR2 is YYDKDF (reference sequence). The CDR3 spans 15 residues. V was shortened by 2 bases and J by 3 bases, with 11 bases between the two germline ends. CDR3 sequence: CATSRTQEDYNEQFF. CDR3 in DNA: TGTGCCACCAGCAGAACCCAGGAAGACTACAATGAGCAGTTCTTC.

The V call is TRBV9, the J call TRBJ2-7, with 8 positions matching TRBD1. Judging by the DNA end, TRBJ2-5 fits better; the J call may be wrong. The CDR3 totals 15 residues. Germline V gene lookup returns CDR1 SGDLS and CDR2 YYNGEE. The CDR3 coding sequence is TGTGCCAGCAGCACCCGGACAGGGCAGGGTGAGACCCAGTACTTC. It is translated as CASSTRTGQGETQYF.

This clonotype was found a few times. The chain links TRBV4-1 to TRBJ2-5; perhaps D is TRBD1 or TRBD2 (5 bases each). The CDR3 has 16 amino acids. CDR1 and CDR2 (germline): MGHRA, YSYEKL. V was pared by 1 base and J by 2 bases, with 14 bases between. The CDR3 DNA follows: TGCGCCAGCAGCCAAGGGCACGACTGGGGGCAAGAGACCCAGTACTTC. Translation: CASSQGHDWGQETQYF.

This clonotype has at least ten counts. The CDR3 here is CSVDAGHIQETQYF. In DNA form, the CDR3 reads TGCAGCGTTGATGCGGGACATATACAAGAGACCCAGTACTTC. V gene TRBV29-1 combines with J gene TRBJ2-5; D tentatively reads TRBD1 or TRBD2 (6 bases each). V lost 3 bases to trimming and J lost 2 bases, with 13 bases between them. The CDR3 extends over 14 amino acids. Per the germline V gene, CDR1 is SQVTM and CDR2 is ANQGSEA.

As regards this clonotype: A read error is possible here, since a much larger clone lies one base away. This CDR3 is missing its conserved last phenylalanine or tryptophan, likely due to a read error. The V gene is TRBV4-3, the J gene TRBJ1-2; D ambiguous. CDR1 is LGHNA and CDR2 is YSLEER in the germline V gene. The V end was cut by 0 bases, the J end by 7 bases, with 15 bases between. The CDR3 extends over 15 amino acids. The CDR3 DNA is TGCGCCAGCAGCCAAGAAATGCAAGCGGCGTTTGGCTACACCCTC. Protein sequence: CASSQEMQAAFGYTL.

J is TRBJ2-1 and V is TRBV5-1, with 9 nucleotides matching TRBD1. This CDR3 spans 15 amino acids. Germline trimming cut 0 bases from V and 9 bases from J; bases unmatched to any gene: 7. Germline lookup yields CDR1 SGHRS and CDR2 YFSETQ. The CDR3 reads CASSLVGTGLGEQFF. The DNA of the CDR3 is TGCGCCAGCAGCTTGGTGGGGACAGGGCTTGGTGAGCAGTTCTTC.

The chain employs TRBV4-3 and TRBJ2-1; maybe TRBD1 (6 bases). The CDR3 loop spans 15 amino acids. Trimming took 1 base from V and 13 from J, leaving 20 bases between them. Germline CDR1 is LGHNA and CDR2 is YSLEER. CDR3 amino acids: CASSQVWTEQETQFF. The CDR3 DNA reads as TGCGCCAGCAGCCAAGTATGGACAGAACAAGAGACCCAGTTCTTC.

A few counts support this clonotype. DNA of the CDR3: TGCAGCGTCGGCGGGACCTATGGCTACACCTTC. This codes for CSVGGTYGYTF. This chain links TRBV29-1 with TRBJ1-2, with D perhaps TRBD1 (5 bases). Germline V lookup: CDR1 SQVTM, CDR2 ANQGSEA. V lost 6 bases, J lost 4 bases, and 9 bases lay in between. This CDR3 is built from 11 residues.

The V and J genes are TRBV28 and TRBJ1-2, with a weak D call TRBD1 (6 bases). The CDR3 is 17 amino acids. The germline gives CDR1 MDHEN, CDR2 SYDVKM. V lost 0 bases to trimming and J lost 0 bases, with 14 bases between them. The CDR3 sequence is CASSLWAVGGANYGYTF. CDR3 sequence (DNA): TGTGCCAGCAGTTTATGGGCAGTCGGGGGCGCTAACTATGGCTACACCTTC.

The gene calls are TRBV3-1 and TRBJ2-7; D may be TRBD2 (5 bases). The CDR3 has 14 residues. CDR1 and CDR2 (germline): LGHDT, YNNKEL (reference sequence). The germline V and J ends were trimmed by 4 bases and 2 bases, with 12 bases remaining between them. CDR3 nucleotides: TGTGCCAGCAGCCCTTTGGGAGAACCCTACGAGCAGTACTTC. This sequence encodes CASSPLGEPYEQYF.

V and J are TRBV4-3 and TRBJ2-1, with no clear D. V was shortened by 1 base and J by 5 bases, with 12 bases between the two germline ends. Per germline, CDR1 LGHNA and CDR2 YSLEER. The length of the CDR3 is 15 residues. The CDR3 DNA reads as TGCGCCAGCAGCCAAGCTATAGCCGGCCACAATGAGCAGTTCTTC. Its protein product is CASSQAIAGHNEQFF.

This chain links TRBV28 with TRBJ1-4; D unclear. V lost 6 bases to trimming and J lost 3 bases, with 11 bases between them. CDR3 size: 14 residues. The germline gives CDR1 MDHEN, CDR2 SYDVKM. Here the CDR3 DNA reads TGTGCCAGCAGCCAACACCTACCTAATGAAAAACTGTTTTTT. This translates into CASSQHLPNEKLFF.

J is TRBJ2-1 and V is TRBV14; D uncertain. CDR1 is SGHDN and CDR2 is FVKESK in the germline V gene. There are 16 residues in the CDR3. Trimming stripped 4 bases from V and 0 bases from J, with 13 bases between. CDR3 coding DNA: TGTGCCAGCAGCCCACGGTGGGCAGACTCCTACAATGAGCAGTTCTTC. Protein product: CASSPRWADSYNEQFF.

The chain carries TRBV4-3 and TRBJ2-1; TRBD2 agrees at 13 bases. The CDR3 loop spans 16 amino acids. Germline CDR1 and CDR2: LGHNA and YSLEER. J was trimmed by 5 bases and V by 3 bases; bases with no gene match: 4. CDR3 nucleotides: TGCGCCAGCAGCCACTCGGGACTAGCGGGAAACAATGAGCAGTTCTTC. Protein product: CASSHSGLAGNNEQFF.

This sequence joins TRBV27 and TRBJ1-6; D perhaps matches TRBD1 (6 bases). The CDR3 runs to 15 residues. The V end lost 6 bases, the J end lost 7 bases, and 16 bases lay between the germline ends. Germline CDR1 and CDR2: MNHEY and SMNVEV (reference sequence). CDR3 nucleotides: TGTGCCAGCAGCCCTAACCGGGACACCAATTCACCCCTCCACTTT. The encoded protein is CASSPNRDTNSPLHF.

This chain links TRBV12-3 or TRBV12-4 with TRBJ2-7; D is unresolved. The CDR3 loop spans 14 amino acids. Trimming left V 7 bases short and J 3 bases short, with 16 bases between. CDR3 sequence reads: CASTYDSPGYEQYF. In nucleotides, the CDR3 is TGTGCCAGCACCTACGACTCCCCCGGCTACGAGCAGTACTTC.

The chain links TRBV6-2 or TRBV6-3 to TRBJ2-3; D is unresolved. CDR3 size: 14 residues. With 0 bases removed from V and 6 bases from J, the gap between germline ends came to 10 bases. The germline V gene has CDR1 MNHEY and CDR2 SVGEGT. The CDR3 region has the DNA TGTGCCAGCAGTTACTCCGCCCAGAGCGATACGCAGTATTTT. Amino acids: CASSYSAQSDTQYF.

V gene TRBV2 combines with J gene TRBJ1-5, with TRBD1 as a possible D gene (6 bases). The germline V and J ends were trimmed by 3 bases and 6 bases, with 9 bases remaining between them. Germline V CDR1 and CDR2: SNHLY, FYNNEI. The length of the CDR3 is 13 residues. The CDR3 DNA follows: TGTGCCAGCAGTGAGGGGGCGCTTCAGCCCCAGCATTTT. It yields the protein CASSEGALQPQHF.

In this sample, this clonotype turned up a few times. The V gene is TRBV29-1, the J gene TRBJ2-3; D unresolved. The germline V and J ends were trimmed by 6 bases and 0 bases, with 16 bases remaining between them. The CDR3 length is 15 residues. Germline lookup yields CDR1 SQVTM and CDR2 ANQGSEA. CDR3 in amino acids: CSVDSGRTSTDTQYF. The CDR3 region has the DNA TGCAGCGTCGACTCCGGCAGAACTAGCACAGATACGCAGTATTTT.

The chain couples TRBV20-1 to TRBJ1-5, with D unresolved. CDR1 is DFQATT and CDR2 is SNEGSKA in the germline V gene (reference sequence). V lost 4 bases and J 6 bases, leaving 10 bases between the germline ends. This CDR3 comprises 12 residues. The CDR3 loop reads CSATRTAQPQHF. The CDR3 bases are TGCAGTGCTACCCGGACGGCTCAGCCCCAGCATTTT.

The chain recombines TRBV7-2 with TRBJ2-4; 8 bases line up with TRBD2. TRBJ2-7 matches the DNA end more closely, so the J call is doubtful. Looked up from germline, CDR1 is SGHTA and CDR2 is FQGNSA. This CDR3 is 14 amino acids long. The CDR3 DNA follows: TGTGCCAGCAACCCCCAAGCGGGAGTATACGAGCAGTACTTC. It translates to CASNPQAGVYEQYF.

The chain uses TRBV6-5 and TRBJ2-1; 7 bases map to TRBD2. The length of the CDR3 is 15 residues. CDR1 MNHEY and CDR2 SVGAGI come from the germline V gene. V shed 6 bases, J shed 5 bases, and the junction held 10 bases outside the gene matches. In nucleotides, the CDR3 is TGTGCCAGCAGCCTAGCGGATAACACCCACAATGAGCAGTTCTTC. Protein product: CASSLADNTHNEQFF.

The rearrangement uses TRBV28 and TRBJ2-7; the match to TRBD1 covers 7 bases. Germline CDR1 reads MDHEN; CDR2 reads SYDVKM. The CDR3 length is 16 residues. The trim removed 6 bases at V and 0 bases at J, leaving 11 bases unmatched. CDR3 protein: CASRPLDRASSYEQYF. Here the CDR3 DNA reads TGTGCCAGCAGGCCCCTAGACAGGGCGAGCTCCTACGAGCAGTACTTC. Full variable domain (remainder filled in from reference TRBV28 and TRBJ2-7): DVKVTQSSRYLVKRTGEKVFLECVQDMDHENMFWYRQDPGLGLRLIYFSYDVKMKEKGDIPEGYSVSREKKERFSLILESASTNQTSMYLCASRPLDRASSYEQYFGPGTRLTVT.

This clonotype was detected only a few times. The V gene is TRBV7-2, the J gene TRBJ2-1; 9 bases fit TRBD2. CDR3 length: 15 residues. The V segment lost 5 bases and the J segment 4 bases; nucleotides outside the gene matches: 6. The germline gives CDR1 SGHTA, CDR2 FQGNSA. CDR3 residues: CASSETSGLYNEQFF. Written as DNA, the CDR3 is TGTGCCAGCAGCGAGACTAGCGGATTGTACAATGAGCAGTTCTTC.

The chain recombines TRBV6-2 or TRBV6-3 with TRBJ2-2; D perhaps matches TRBD2 (5 bases). The CDR3 runs 14 residues. V gave up 5 bases and J gave up 0 bases, with 7 bases separating them. The germline CDR1 and CDR2 sequences are MNHEY and SVGEGT. Here the CDR3 reads CASSVLANTGELFF. CDR3 coding DNA: TGTGCCAGCAGTGTACTAGCGAACACCGGGGAGCTGTTTTTT.